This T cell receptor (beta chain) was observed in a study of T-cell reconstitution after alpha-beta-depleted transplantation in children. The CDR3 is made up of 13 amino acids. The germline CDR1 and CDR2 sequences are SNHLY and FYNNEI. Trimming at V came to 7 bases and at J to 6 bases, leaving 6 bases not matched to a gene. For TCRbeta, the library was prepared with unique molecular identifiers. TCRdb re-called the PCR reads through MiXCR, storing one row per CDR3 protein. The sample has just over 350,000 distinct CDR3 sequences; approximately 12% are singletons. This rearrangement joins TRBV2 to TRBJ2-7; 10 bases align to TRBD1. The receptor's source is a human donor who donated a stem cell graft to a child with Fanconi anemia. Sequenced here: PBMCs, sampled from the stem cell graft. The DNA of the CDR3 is TGTGCCAGCAAAAGGGACAGGGGTGGCGAGCAGTACTTC. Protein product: CASKRDRGGEQYF.